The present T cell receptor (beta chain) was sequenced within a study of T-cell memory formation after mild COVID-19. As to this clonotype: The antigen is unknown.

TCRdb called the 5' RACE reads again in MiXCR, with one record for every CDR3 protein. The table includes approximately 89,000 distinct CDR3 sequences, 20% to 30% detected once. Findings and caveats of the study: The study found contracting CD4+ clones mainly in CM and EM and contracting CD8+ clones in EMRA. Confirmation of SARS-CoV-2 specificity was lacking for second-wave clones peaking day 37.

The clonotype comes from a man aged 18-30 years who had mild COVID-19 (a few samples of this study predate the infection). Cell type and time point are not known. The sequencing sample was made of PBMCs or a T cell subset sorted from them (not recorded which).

The CDR3 here is CATLGQGPETQYF. DNA for the CDR3: TGTGCCACCTTGGGGCAGGGCCCAGAGACCCAGTACTTC. The rearrangement links TRBV10-3 to TRBJ2-5; D might be TRBD1 (5 bases). The V end lost 10 bases, the J end lost 4 bases, and 16 bases lay between the germline ends. The CDR3 has 13 amino acids. Germline V gene lookup returns CDR1 ENHRY and CDR2 SYGVKD.